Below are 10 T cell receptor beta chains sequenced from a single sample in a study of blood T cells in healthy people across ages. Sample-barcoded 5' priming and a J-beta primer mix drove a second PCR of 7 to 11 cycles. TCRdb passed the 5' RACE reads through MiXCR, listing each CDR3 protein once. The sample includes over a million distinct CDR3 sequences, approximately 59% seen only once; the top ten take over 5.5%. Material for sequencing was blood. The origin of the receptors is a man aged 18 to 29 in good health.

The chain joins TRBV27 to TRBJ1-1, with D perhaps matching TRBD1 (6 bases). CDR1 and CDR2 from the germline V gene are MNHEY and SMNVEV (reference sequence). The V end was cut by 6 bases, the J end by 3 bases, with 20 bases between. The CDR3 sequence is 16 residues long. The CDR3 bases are TGTGCCAGCAGCCCGCGCGCGGGGGCTAAGGACACTGAAGCTTTCTTT. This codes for CASSPRAGAKDTEAFF.

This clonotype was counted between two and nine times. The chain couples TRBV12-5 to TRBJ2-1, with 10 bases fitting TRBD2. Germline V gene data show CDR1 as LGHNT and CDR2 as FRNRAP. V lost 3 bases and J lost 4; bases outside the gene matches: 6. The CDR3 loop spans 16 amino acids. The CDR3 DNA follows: TGTGCTAGTGGTTTCCAGCGGGGGGGTTTGTACAATGAGCAGTTCTTC. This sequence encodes CASGFQRGGLYNEQFF.

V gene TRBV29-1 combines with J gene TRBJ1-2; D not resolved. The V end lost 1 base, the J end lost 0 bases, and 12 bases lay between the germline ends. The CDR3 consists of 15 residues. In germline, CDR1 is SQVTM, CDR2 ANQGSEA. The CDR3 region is CSVEVTDGPNYGYTF. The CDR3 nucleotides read TGCAGCGTTGAAGTCACCGACGGACCTAACTATGGCTACACCTTC.

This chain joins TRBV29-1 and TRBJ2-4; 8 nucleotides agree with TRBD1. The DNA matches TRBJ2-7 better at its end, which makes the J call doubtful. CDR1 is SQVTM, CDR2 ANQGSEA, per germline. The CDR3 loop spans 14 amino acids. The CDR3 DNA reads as TGCAGCGTTGGGGACAGGACACTGACCTACGAGCAGTACTTC. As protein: CSVGDRTLTYEQYF.

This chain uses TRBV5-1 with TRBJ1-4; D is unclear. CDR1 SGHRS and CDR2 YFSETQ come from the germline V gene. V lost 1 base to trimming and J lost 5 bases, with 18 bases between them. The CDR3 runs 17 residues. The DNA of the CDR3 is TGCGCCAGCAGCTTGAATTTGCGGGCAGCGGGCAATGAAAAACTGTTTTTT. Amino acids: CASSLNLRAAGNEKLFF.

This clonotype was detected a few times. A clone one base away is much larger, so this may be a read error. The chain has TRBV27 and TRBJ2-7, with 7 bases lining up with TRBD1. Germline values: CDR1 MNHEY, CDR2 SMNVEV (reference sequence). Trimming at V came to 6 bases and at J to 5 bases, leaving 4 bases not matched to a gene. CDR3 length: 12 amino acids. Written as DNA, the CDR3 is TGTGCCAGCAGGGGGGACAGCCACGAGCAGTACTTC. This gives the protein CASRGDSHEQYF.

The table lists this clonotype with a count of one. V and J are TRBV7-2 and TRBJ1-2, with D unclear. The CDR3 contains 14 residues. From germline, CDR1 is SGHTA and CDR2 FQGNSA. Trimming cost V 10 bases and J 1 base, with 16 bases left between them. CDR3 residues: CATRQLSGNYGYTF. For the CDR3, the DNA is TGTGCCACCCGGCAACTCAGTGGTAACTATGGCTACACCTTC.

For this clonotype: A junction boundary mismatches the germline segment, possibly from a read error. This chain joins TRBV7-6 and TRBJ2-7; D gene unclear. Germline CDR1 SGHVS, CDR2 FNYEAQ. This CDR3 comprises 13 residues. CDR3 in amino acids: CANSFHASYEQYF. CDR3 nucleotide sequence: TGTGCCAACAGCTTCCACGCCTCCTACGAGCAGTACTTC.

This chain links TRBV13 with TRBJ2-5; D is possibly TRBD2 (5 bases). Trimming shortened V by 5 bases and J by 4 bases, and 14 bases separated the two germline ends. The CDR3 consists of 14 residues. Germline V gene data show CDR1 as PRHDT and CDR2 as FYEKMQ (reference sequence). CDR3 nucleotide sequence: TGTGCCAGCAGCCCTGACGGCAGCGGAGAGACCCAGTACTTC. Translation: CASSPDGSGETQYF.

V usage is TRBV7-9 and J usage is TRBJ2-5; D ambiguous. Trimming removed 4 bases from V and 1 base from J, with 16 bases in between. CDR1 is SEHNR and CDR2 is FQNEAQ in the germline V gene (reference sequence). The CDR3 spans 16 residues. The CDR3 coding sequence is TGTGCCAGCAGCTCCTTGTTGGATGGGCCCCAAGAGACCCAGTACTTC. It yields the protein CASSSLLDGPQETQYF.